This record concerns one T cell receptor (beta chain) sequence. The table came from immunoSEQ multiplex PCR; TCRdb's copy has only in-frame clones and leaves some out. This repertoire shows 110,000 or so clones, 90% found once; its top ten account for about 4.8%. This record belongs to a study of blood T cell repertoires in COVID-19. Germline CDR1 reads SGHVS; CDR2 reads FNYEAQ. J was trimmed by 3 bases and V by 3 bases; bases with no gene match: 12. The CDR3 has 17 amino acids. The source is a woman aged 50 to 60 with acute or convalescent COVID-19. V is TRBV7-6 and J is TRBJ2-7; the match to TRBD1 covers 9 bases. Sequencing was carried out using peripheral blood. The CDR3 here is CASSFSPGTGTRYEQYF. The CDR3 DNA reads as TGTGCCAGCAGCTTTAGCCCCGGGACAGGGACCCGCTACGAGCAGTACTTC.